The entry that follows covers one T cell receptor (beta chain) sequence. In the original processing: Amplification from reference gene primers served as the basis for estimated nucleated cell counts. The assay was immunoSEQ multiplex PCR, and TCRdb's table has in-frame clones only and misses some. Clone size and V and J calls were adopted from that table, with D and trimming inferred from the DNA. The table has 80,000 or so clones, 85% seen once. CDR3 length equals 15 residues. Trimming took 7 bases from V and 0 from J; bases not matched to a gene: 8. The germline gives CDR1 GTSNPN, CDR2 SVGIG (reference sequence). A Seattle source enrolled patients during active infection and followed them longitudinally. This sample was included in a study of blood T cell repertoires in COVID-19. About the study: Specimens from acute and convalescent COVID-19 originated in the United States, Italy and Spain.

The V call is TRBV30, the J call TRBJ2-1, with 8 positions matching TRBD1. Specimen: peripheral blood. The receptor was isolated from a man aged 55-75 years with COVID-19, enrolled during active disease. This CDR3 reads CALPRQGSSYNEQFF. In nucleotides, the CDR3 is TGTGCCTTACCGAGACAGGGGAGCTCCTACAATGAGCAGTTCTTC. The entire variable domain, with the rest obtained from reference TRBV30 and TRBJ2-1, is as follows: SQTIHQWPATLVQPVGSPLSLECTVEGTSNPNLYWYRQAAGRGLQLLFYSVGIGQISSEVPQNLSASRPQDRQFILSSKKLLLSDSGFYLCALPRQGSSYNEQFFGPGTRLTVL.